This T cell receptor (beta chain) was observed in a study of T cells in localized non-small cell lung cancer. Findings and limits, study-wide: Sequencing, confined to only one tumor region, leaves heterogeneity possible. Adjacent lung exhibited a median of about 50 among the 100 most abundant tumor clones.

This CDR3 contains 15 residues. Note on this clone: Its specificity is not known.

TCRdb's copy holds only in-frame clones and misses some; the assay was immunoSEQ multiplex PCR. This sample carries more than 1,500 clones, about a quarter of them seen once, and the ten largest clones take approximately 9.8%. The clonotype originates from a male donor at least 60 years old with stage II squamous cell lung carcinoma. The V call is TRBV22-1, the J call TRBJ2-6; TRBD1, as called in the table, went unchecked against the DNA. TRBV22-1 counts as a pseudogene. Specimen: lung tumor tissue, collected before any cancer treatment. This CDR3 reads CASSFQGTGANVLTF. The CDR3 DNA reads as TGTGCCAGCAGCTTCCAGGGAACTGGGGCCAACGTCCTGACTTTC.